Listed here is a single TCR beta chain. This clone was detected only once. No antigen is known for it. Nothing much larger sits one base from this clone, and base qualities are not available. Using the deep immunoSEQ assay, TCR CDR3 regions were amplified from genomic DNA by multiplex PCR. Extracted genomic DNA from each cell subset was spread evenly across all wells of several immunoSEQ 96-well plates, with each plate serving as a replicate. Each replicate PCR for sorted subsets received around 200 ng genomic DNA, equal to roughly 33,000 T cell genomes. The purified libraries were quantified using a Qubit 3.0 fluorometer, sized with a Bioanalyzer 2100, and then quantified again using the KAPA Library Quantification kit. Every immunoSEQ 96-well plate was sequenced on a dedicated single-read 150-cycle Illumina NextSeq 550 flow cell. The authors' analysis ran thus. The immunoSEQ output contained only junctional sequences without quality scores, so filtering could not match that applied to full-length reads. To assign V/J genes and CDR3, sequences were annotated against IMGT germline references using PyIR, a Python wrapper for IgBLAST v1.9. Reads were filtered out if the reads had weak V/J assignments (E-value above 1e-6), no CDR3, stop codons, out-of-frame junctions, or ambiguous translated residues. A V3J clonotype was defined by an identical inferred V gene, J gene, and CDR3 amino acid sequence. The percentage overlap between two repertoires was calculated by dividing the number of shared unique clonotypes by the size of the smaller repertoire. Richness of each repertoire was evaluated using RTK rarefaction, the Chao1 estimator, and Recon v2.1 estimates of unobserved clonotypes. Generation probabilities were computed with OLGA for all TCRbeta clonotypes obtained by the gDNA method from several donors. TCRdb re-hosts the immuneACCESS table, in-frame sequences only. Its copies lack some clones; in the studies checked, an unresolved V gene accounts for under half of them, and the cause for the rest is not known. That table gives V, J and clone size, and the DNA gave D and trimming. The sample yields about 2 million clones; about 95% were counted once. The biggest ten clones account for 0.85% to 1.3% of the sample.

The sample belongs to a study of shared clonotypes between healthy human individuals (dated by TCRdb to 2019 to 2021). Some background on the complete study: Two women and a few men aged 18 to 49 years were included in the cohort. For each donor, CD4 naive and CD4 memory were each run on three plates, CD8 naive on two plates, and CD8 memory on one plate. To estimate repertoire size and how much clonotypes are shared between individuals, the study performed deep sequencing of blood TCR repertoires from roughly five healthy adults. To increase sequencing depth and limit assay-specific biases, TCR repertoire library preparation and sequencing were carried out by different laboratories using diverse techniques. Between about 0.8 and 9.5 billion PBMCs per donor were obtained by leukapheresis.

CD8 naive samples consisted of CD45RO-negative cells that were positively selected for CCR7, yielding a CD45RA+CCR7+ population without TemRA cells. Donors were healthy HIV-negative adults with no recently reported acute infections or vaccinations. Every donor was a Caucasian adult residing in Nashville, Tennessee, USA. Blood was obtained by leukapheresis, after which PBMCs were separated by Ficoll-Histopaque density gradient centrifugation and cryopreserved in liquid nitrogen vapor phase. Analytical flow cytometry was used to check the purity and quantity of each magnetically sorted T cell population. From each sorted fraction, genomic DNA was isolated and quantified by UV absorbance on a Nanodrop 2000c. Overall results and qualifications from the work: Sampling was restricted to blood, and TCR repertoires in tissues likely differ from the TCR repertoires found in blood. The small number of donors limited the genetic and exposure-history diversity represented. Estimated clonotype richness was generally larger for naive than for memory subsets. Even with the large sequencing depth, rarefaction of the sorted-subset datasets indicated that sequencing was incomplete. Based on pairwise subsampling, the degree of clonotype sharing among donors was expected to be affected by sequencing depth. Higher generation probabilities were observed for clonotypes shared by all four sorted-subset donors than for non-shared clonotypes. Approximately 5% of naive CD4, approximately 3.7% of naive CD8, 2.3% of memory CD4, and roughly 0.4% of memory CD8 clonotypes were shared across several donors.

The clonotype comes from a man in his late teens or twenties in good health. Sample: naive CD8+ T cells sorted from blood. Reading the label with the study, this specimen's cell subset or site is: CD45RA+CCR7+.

The bases read TGTGCCAGCGGGACAGGGGGCAGGAACACTGAAGCTTTCTTT. This yields the protein CASGTGGRNTEAFF. The chain couples TRBV2 to TRBJ1-1; a stretch of 12 junction bases matches TRBD1. The germline V gene supplies CDR1 SNHLY and CDR2 FYNNEI. The CDR3, from cysteine to phenylalanine, totals 14 residues. The DNA shown is the 42-base CDR3, in frame from base 1. For this chain, trimming is 8 bases at the V end and 1 base at the J end, and the number of junction bases without a gene match is 2.